Presented here are 20 T cell receptor beta chains from one specimen sequenced in a study of CD8 T cells in Susac syndrome. Random hexamers were used to reverse transcribe an amount of about 0.5 to 1 ug RNA. TCRdb reanalysed the immunoSEQ multiplex PCR reads using MiXCR and keeps one entry per CDR3 protein. The sample records about 170,000 distinct CDR3 sequences, about 96% being singletons. Input material: CD4+ T cells from PBMCs. Every receptor here comes from a human donor with Susac syndrome.

This sequence joins TRBV6-2 or TRBV6-3 and TRBJ2-1; TRBD2 aligns across 9 bases. The CDR3 has 15 residues. Germline trimming cut 7 bases from V and 6 bases from J; bases unmatched to any gene: 10. Germline V gene lookup returns CDR1 MNHEY and CDR2 SVGEGT. CDR3 DNA: TGTGCCAGCATCACGCGGGGGGGAGAACCCAATGAGCAGTTCTTC. Translating gives CASITRGGEPNEQFF.

J is TRBJ2-1 and V is TRBV7-2; 10 bases fit TRBD1. V was clipped by 1 base and J by 2 bases; unmatched bases: 8. Germline V gives CDR1 SGHTA, CDR2 FQGNSA. CDR3 length: 18 amino acids. CDR3 protein: CASSLEMTGGLPYNEQFF. The CDR3 bases are TGTGCCAGCAGCTTAGAGATGACAGGGGGCTTACCCTACAATGAGCAGTTCTTC.

As DNA, the CDR3 is TGTGCCATCAGTGATCGGATTTCGGCTGAAGCTTTCTTT. Protein product: CAISDRISAEAFF. The V and J genes are TRBV10-3 and TRBJ1-1; D gene unclear. Germline CDR1 and CDR2: ENHRY and SYGVKD. Trimming removed 3 bases at V and 6 bases at J, with 11 bases between. The CDR3 spans 13 residues.

This rearrangement joins TRBV29-1 to TRBJ2-2; D gene uncertain. The V and J ends lost 4 bases and 1 base respectively, with 7 bases between them. CDR1 and CDR2 (germline): SQVTM, ANQGSEA. The CDR3 covers 13 residues. The CDR3 bases are TGCAGCGTTGGGCTCCGGAACACCGGGGAGCTGTTTTTT. Translated, it gives CSVGLRNTGELFF.

The gene calls are TRBV30 and TRBJ2-7; 9 bases line up with TRBD1. Per the germline V gene, CDR1 is GTSNPN and CDR2 is SVGIG (reference sequence). This CDR3 contains 16 residues. The ends lost 2 bases at V and 4 bases at J; junction bases unmatched: 12. The CDR3 loop reads CAWSSGIGTGKYEQYF. CDR3 DNA: TGTGCCTGGAGTTCAGGTATAGGGACAGGGAAGTACGAGCAGTACTTC.

This clonotype has a single count. This chain uses TRBV9 with TRBJ1-2; D uncertain. This CDR3 contains 15 residues. The germline V and J ends were trimmed by 0 bases and 4 bases, with 13 bases remaining between them. CDR1 and CDR2 (germline): SGDLS, YYNGEE. The CDR3 here is CASSVDLASSYGYTF. CDR3 DNA sequence: TGTGCCAGCAGCGTAGATTTAGCCTCCTCCTATGGCTACACCTTC.

The rearrangement links TRBV7-2 to TRBJ2-7; tentatively, D is TRBD1 (6 bases). Germline CDR1 SGHTA, CDR2 FQGNSA. Trimming stripped 7 bases from V and 4 bases from J, with 14 bases between. This CDR3 has 13 residues. The CDR3 region has the DNA TGTGCCAGCACTTCTCAGAGGGGGTACGAGCAGTACTTC. Protein product: CASTSQRGYEQYF.

The chain links TRBV29-1 to TRBJ2-7; maybe TRBD2 (6 bases). Trimming removed 5 bases from V and 6 bases from J, with 14 bases in between. From germline, CDR1 is SQVTM and CDR2 ANQGSEA. The CDR3 spans 12 residues. The DNA of the CDR3 is TGCAGCGTTATAGCGGTGAGGGGCGAGCAGTACTTC. Its translation is CSVIAVRGEQYF.

This clonotype was found once. The V gene is TRBV20-1, the J gene TRBJ2-5; D unresolved. The CDR3 has 12 residues. The V and J ends lost 3 bases and 2 bases respectively, with 7 bases between them. Germline CDR1 DFQATT, CDR2 SNEGSKA (reference sequence). CDR3 nucleotide sequence: TGCAGTGCTAGTTCTAAGCAAGAGACCCAGTACTTC. Its protein product is CSASSKQETQYF.

The gene calls are TRBV9 and TRBJ1-1; D is unresolved. The germline V gene has CDR1 SGDLS and CDR2 YYNGEE. With 0 bases removed from V and 0 bases from J, the gap between germline ends came to 9 bases. The length of the CDR3 is 15 residues. The CDR3 nucleotides are TGTGCCAGCAGCGTAGAAGCCGGGGTGAACACTGAAGCTTTCTTT. Protein: CASSVEAGVNTEAFF.

The genes are TRBV29-1 and TRBJ2-7; TRBD2 agrees at 7 bases. After removal of 6 bases from V and 2 bases from J, the junction contained 4 bases not matched to a gene. Germline V gene sequence: CDR1 SQVTM, CDR2 ANQGSEA. This CDR3 is 12 amino acids long. The CDR3 sequence: CSVRDYPYEQYF. The CDR3 DNA follows: TGCAGCGTCCGGGACTACCCCTACGAGCAGTACTTC.

V is TRBV6-2 or TRBV6-3 and J is TRBJ2-7; 8 bases fit TRBD1. V lost 6 bases and J lost 3; bases outside the gene matches: 7. The CDR3 has 14 amino acids. Germline assignment: CDR1 MNHEY and CDR2 SVGEGT. The CDR3 bases are TGTGCCAGCAGGCCTGGACAGGGCATCTACGAGCAGTACGTC. Its translation is CASRPGQGIYEQYV.

V is TRBV3-1 and J is TRBJ2-4, with D hard to call. Germline CDR1 reads LGHDT; CDR2 reads YNNKEL (reference sequence). V gave up 4 bases and J gave up 1 base, with 11 bases separating them. The CDR3 consists of 15 residues. The CDR3 nucleotides are TGTGCCAGCAGCCCGTCGGTTGTCGCCAAAAACATTCAGTACTTC. Translation gives CASSPSVVAKNIQYF.

The rearrangement uses TRBV7-9 and TRBJ2-7; TRBD2 is a possible D gene (6 bases). Germline CDR1 and CDR2: SEHNR and FQNEAQ (reference sequence). Trimming stripped 6 bases from V and 2 bases from J, with 14 bases between. The CDR3 is 14 amino acids. The DNA for the CDR3 is TGTGCCAGCAGTCAGGCGGGGAAGCCCTACGAGCAGTACTTC. Translating it yields CASSQAGKPYEQYF. Complete variable domain (other parts from reference TRBV7-9 and TRBJ2-7): DTGVSQNPRHKITKRGQNVTFRCDPISEHNRLYWYRQTLGQGPEFLTYFQNEAQLEKSRLLSDRFSAERPKGSFSTLEIQRTEQGDSAMYLCASSQAGKPYEQYFGPGTRLTVT.

The rearrangement links TRBV2 to TRBJ2-7; 8 bases map to TRBD1. The ends lost 5 bases at V and 1 base at J; junction bases unmatched: 7. Looked up from germline, CDR1 is SNHLY and CDR2 is FYNNEI. This CDR3 comprises 15 residues. The CDR3 DNA is TGTGCCAGCAGTACCGGGACAGGTGGTTCCTACGAGCAGTACGTC. This sequence encodes CASSTGTGGSYEQYV.

The CDR3 loop is CASSEKGHSSYNEQFF. CDR3 DNA: TGTGCCAGCAGCGAGAAGGGGCACAGCTCCTACAATGAGCAGTTCTTC. The V gene is TRBV12-3 or TRBV12-4, the J gene TRBJ2-1; tentative D call: TRBD1 (5 bases). CDR3 length: 16 amino acids. V lost 6 bases and J 0 bases, leaving 15 bases between the germline ends.

The chain has TRBV30 and TRBJ2-2; possible D gene TRBD1, 6 bases. Trimming stripped 4 bases from V and 7 bases from J, with 16 bases between. This CDR3 has 14 residues. Germline CDR1 is GTSNPN and CDR2 is SVGIG (reference sequence). CDR3 region: CAWTFRPGDGELFF. CDR3 sequence (DNA): TGTGCCTGGACGTTTCGGCCAGGGGACGGGGAGCTGTTTTTT.

J is TRBJ2-7 and V is TRBV20-1; D ambiguous. CDR3 length: 11 residues. CDR1 is DFQATT, CDR2 SNEGSKA, per germline (reference sequence). The ends were cut back, 6 bases at V and 4 bases at J, with 10 bases in the middle. Written as DNA, the CDR3 is TGCAGTGCCCAGGACCGTTACGAGCAGTACTTC. Its translation is CSAQDRYEQYF.

This chain connects TRBV7-2 to TRBJ2-5, with TRBD2 matching over 9 bases. The trim removed 1 base at V and 1 base at J, leaving 4 bases unmatched. Germline lookup yields CDR1 SGHTA and CDR2 FQGNSA. This CDR3 has 16 residues. The CDR3 DNA reads TGTGCCAGCAGCTTAGTAGCGGGGGATTCCCAAGAGACCCAGTACTTC. Translation: CASSLVAGDSQETQYF.

As for this clonotype: Mismatch with germline at one junction end may stem from a read error. This chain connects TRBV5-1 to TRBJ2-1; D is uncertain. Germline values: CDR1 SGHRS, CDR2 YFSETQ. This CDR3 contains 12 residues. CDR3 loop: CASSLVPKERFF. The CDR3 DNA follows: TGCGCCAGCAGCTTAGTACCCAAGGAGCGGTTCTTC.